This T cell receptor beta chain is drawn from a study of PD-1 blockade in classical Hodgkin lymphoma. CDR3 size: 17 residues. On this clone itself: The antigen is undetermined.

Findings and caveats of the study: The study reported lower baseline TCR diversity in newly diagnosed patients than in healthy donors. Nivolumab initiated under 1 year post-ASCT led to patient exclusion. Before treatment, complete responders showed about the same diversity as newly diagnosed patients.

Sequencing used immunoSEQ multiplex PCR; TCRdb keeps in-frame clones, though not all of them. The repertoire holds 45,000 to 55,000 clones, with over 75% as singletons. All patients relapsed after autologous stem cell transplantation, and brentuximab vedotin exposure varied. The sample here was peripheral blood mononuclear cells (PBMCs), taken at baseline. This sequence joins TRBV21-1 and TRBJ2-7; the table assigns TRBD2, which was not confirmed against the DNA. TRBV21-1 is shown as a pseudogene. The sequence was obtained from a human donor with classical Hodgkin lymphoma. The DNA for the CDR3 is TGTGCCAGCAGCAGAGTTTTCGGGGTTGGACCGGCCTACGAGCAGTACGTC. Protein product: CASSRVFGVGPAYEQYV.